The present T cell receptor beta chain was sequenced within a study of glioma-infiltrating T cells after dendritic cell vaccination. Noted time point: after dendritic cell vaccination, including at tumor progression/relapse. The CDR3 is made up of 15 amino acids. Between the trimmed V and J ends, which lost 0 bases and 7 bases, there was a span of 14 bases. Germline-derived CDR1 and CDR2 are SGHRS and YFSETQ. TCRdb's copy holds only in-frame clones and misses some; the assay was immunoSEQ multiplex PCR. The sample contains 100,000 to 120,000 clones, around 90% of which appear only once. This specimen consisted of blood, obtained after dendritic cell vaccination. The origin of this receptor is a human donor with glioblastoma. This chain connects TRBV5-1 to TRBJ1-5; D is possibly TRBD1 (5 bases). This chain's CDR3 is CASSLAGGRGQPQHF. As DNA, the CDR3 is TGCGCCAGCAGCTTGGCCGGGGGGAGAGGCCAGCCCCAGCATTTT.